A single TCR beta chain is shown here with its context. Its target antigen remains unknown. Per-base qualities were not stored, and no clone one base away is much larger. The cohort comprised some 700 healthy bone marrow donors. Cohort members were all nominally healthy when sampled, although unrecorded immune exposures were likely present. The donor tested CMV seropositive, placing the donor among the approximately 310 seropositive members of the cohort. Each donor provided a peripheral blood sample, and peripheral blood mononuclear cells were used for TCR beta sequencing. Genomic DNA extraction from the blood cell samples was performed with the Qiagen DNeasy Blood Extraction Kit. This specimen belongs to a study of cytomegalovirus exposure and HLA in healthy donors (dated by TCRdb to the late 2010s). Regarding the study in general: According to an earlier analysis of around 600 of the donors, about 179 million T cells yielded roughly 100 million unique TCR beta sequences and 276 Gb of sequence data. An earlier analysis of 587 of the donors used high-throughput TCR beta sequencing to judge whether each TCR beta V gene segment behaved as functional or pseudogenic. Because of strong linkage in the cohort, roughly five DR-DQ haplotypes were treated as single units for association and clustering. Among approximately 370 genotyped donors of the cohort, an average of approximately 220,000 unique TCR beta nucleotide sequences was sequenced per donor, of which 15% to 20% were non-productive. The study used immunosequencing to profile the T cell repertoires of more than 650 subjects and linked those repertoires to cytomegalovirus serostatus. The study combined high-throughput TCR immunosequencing, statistical association of individual TCRs with disease status, and machine learning to predict cytomegalovirus infection status. The study was designed to test whether signatures of past pathogen exposure could be identified by cataloging public T cell receptors. To study patterns of TCR occurrence, a later analysis re-analyzed previously published TCR beta repertoires from 666 donors and added high-resolution HLA genotyping. HLA typing covered class I and class II loci at four-digit resolution. Along with the roughly 670-subject first cohort, a separate validation cohort of over 90 different subjects was used. About 280 gigabases of sequencing data and roughly 81 million unique TCR sequences made up an early release that covered approximately 650 HLA-typed donors. All discovery cohort repertoires had been generated using a single sequencing platform. Rather than using new phenotypic data, the later analysis identified candidate immune exposures from TCR beta sequences and from how often those sequences occurred across donors. Donor age, sex, ethnicity and CMV serostatus were collected together with the repertoire data. Typing coverage varied by locus: about 620-630 donors for A, B, C, DRB1 and DQB1; 522 for DQA1; approximately 610 for DPA1; fewer than 480 for DPB1. Of the roughly 400 genotyped donors, approximately 80% were placed in the genetic ancestry cluster associated with self-reported Caucasian donors. A later genetic analysis took genome-wide SNP genotypes for about 55% of the roughly 670 donors and used that subset as a discovery cohort. Beyond this particular receptor, the publication reports: CMV serostatus was the only immune exposure information available for the cohort. The classifier was reported to diagnose cytomegalovirus status with high specificity and sensitivity in both the original and validation cohorts. According to a later analysis, parvovirus B19, influenza, CMV and Epstein-Barr virus appeared linked to several top co-occurrence clusters. Correlated functional status among segregating V segments might reflect linkage disequilibrium, but an unknown experimental factor could not be ruled out. In a later analysis, around 17,000 TCR beta sequences were associated with specific HLA alleles at a false discovery rate of 0.05. When HLA alleles, especially DR and DQ, strongly co-occurred, attributing TCR associations to individual alleles was difficult. HLA typing was unavailable for some donors at each locus, so association tests used only the typed subset. The authors suggested that the approach could potentially be generalized to other disease states and immunological phenotypes. An association between a missense DCLRE1C variant and V-gene and J-gene trimming of TCR beta chains was found in a later genetic analysis and replicated in an independent cohort. The sequencing pipeline was judged likely to have produced a cluster of highly shared sequence variants as a technical artifact. The earlier analysis of 587 of the donors excluded over 15 rarely observed V segments, including chromosome 9 orphons, because counts were too low. Broadly in line with IMGT annotations, most TCR beta V segments showed up in productive rearrangements about 87% or about 30% of the time in an earlier analysis of approximately 640 of the donors. A further reported finding was that TCR beta sequences accurately predicted the HLA-A and HLA-B alleles for most subjects in the first cohort. In vitro tests confirmed that three of the cytomegalovirus-associated TCR beta chains recognize cytomegalovirus antigens. Roughly uniform sequencing depth across donors was assumed in presence/absence analyses, although this assumption may not hold. The 87-base-pair reads could not distinguish some IMGT-functional V segments, including TRBV6-2 and TRBV6-3, so those segments were excluded. In a later analysis, the rate of TCR association differed among HLA loci, with DRB1 alleles having the most associated TCRs and HLA-C alleles having the fewest. In a later analysis, HLA-associated TCR beta chains showed more clonal expansion and lower generation probabilities than non-associated chains that were equally common. The cohort was sequenced for TCR beta chains only, and without alpha or paired-chain data the features that could be detected were limited. The study gave a list of 150 to 200 TCR beta chains associated with cytomegalovirus. Across donors, most TCR sequences were observed very rarely, whereas some public TCRs were present in many individuals. According to a later genetic analysis, donors in an Asian-associated ancestry cluster had fewer N-insertions in productive TCRs than the roughly 700-donor mean. Most CMV-associated TCR beta chains appeared to be HLA-restricted in a later analysis, and the HLA associations seemed to be driven largely by CMV exposure.

Measured from the cysteine to the phenylalanine, the CDR3 is 15 residues long. The sequence is cut down to CDR3 DNA, 45 bases in frame from base 1. The junction carries 10 bases between V and J, which are trimmed by 1 base and 0 bases respectively. CDR1 and CDR2, looked up from the germline V gene, are SGHVS and FQNEAQ. Library preparation used the immunoSEQ multiplex PCR assay. For the multiplex PCR, a mixture combining 60 forward primers for TCR Vbeta segments and 13 reverse primers for TCR Jbeta segments was used. The CDR3 region of rearranged TCR beta genes was amplified from genomic DNA by a multiplex PCR assay. The Illumina HiSeq System was used to sequence the amplified TCR beta libraries as 87-base-pair reads. The authors' pipeline ran thus. In a later analysis, tens of millions of unique TCR beta chains were counted across the roughly 610 repertoires, and roughly 10 million of these chains were shared by at least two donors. Raw reads were error-corrected and collapsed into unique sequences by a nearest-neighbor algorithm in which closely related sequences were merged to remove PCR and sequencing errors. CDR3 sequences were aligned to IMGT reference sequences to assign V, D and J gene segments. For a sequence to be retained, at least a six-nucleotide match to both a V gene segment and a J gene segment was required. A rearrangement counted as productive if the CDR3 had no stop codons and remained in frame with V and J, and every other rearrangement counted as non-productive. Following IMGT convention, CDR3 was defined as the stretch from the second conserved V-encoded cysteine to the conserved J-encoded phenylalanine. The earlier analysis of a few hundred of the donors excluded any sequence lacking an unambiguous match to a single V gene segment. An earlier analysis of 587 of the donors classified V segments as functional when productive rearrangements were above 56.7% and as segregating when the standard deviation between donors was above 5%. A statistical classification framework was built for diagnosing cytomegalovirus status from the catalog of TCR beta chain sequences. A later analysis assigned V and J genes by comparing TCR nucleotide sequences with IMGT/GENE-DB human TR gene sequences. The TCRdist pipeline was used in a later analysis to assign CDR3 sequences and most-parsimonious VDJ recombination scenarios. In a later analysis, each TCR beta chain was defined by its CDR3 amino acid sequence together with its V-gene family, and reads lacking a unique V-gene family were excluded. As a way to deal with suspected cross-contamination and a sequencing artifact, a later analysis dropped more than 500 nucleotide sequences that were highly shared and had low generation probability. For each public chain, a later analysis derived a clonal expansion index from normalized ranks of inferred template counts within each repertoire. Generation probabilities in a later analysis came from a VDJ recombination model fitted to out-of-frame rearrangements, and those results were checked against IGoR. A later analysis scored TCR-TCR, TCR-HLA and TCR-CMV co-occurrence with hypergeometric tests, applying a repertoire-size bias correction to TCR pairs. In a later analysis, false discovery rates were estimated by permuting HLA or CMV assignments 20 times. A later analysis grouped co-occurring TCRs with DBSCAN, adding TCRdist sequence similarity when clustering within HLA-allele-positive subsets. Repertoires with fewer than 30,000 or more than 120,000 public chains, plus five repertoires with anomalous nucleotide sharing, were excluded from co-occurrence clustering. The clones in this table, taken by TCRdb from immuneACCESS, are in-frame only. Not every clone is retained; where verified, under half of the shortfall comes from an unresolved V gene, and the cause of the rest is unknown. Clonal size and the V and J genes are those of that table, whereas D and trimming came from the DNA. The table for this sample lists about 67,000 clones; roughly nine tenths of them were counted only once. 9% to 13% of the sample lies in the top ten.

This clonotype was obtained from a woman aged 25 to 39 in good health and CMV-seropositive. The sequenced material came from PBMCs. The rearranged chain carries TRBV7-8 and TRBJ2-7; TRBD1 is possibly the D segment (5 matching bases). The CDR3 is CASSLGSDSSYEQYF. The DNA sequence reads TGTGCCAGCAGCTTAGGCAGCGACAGCTCCTACGAGCAGTACTTC.